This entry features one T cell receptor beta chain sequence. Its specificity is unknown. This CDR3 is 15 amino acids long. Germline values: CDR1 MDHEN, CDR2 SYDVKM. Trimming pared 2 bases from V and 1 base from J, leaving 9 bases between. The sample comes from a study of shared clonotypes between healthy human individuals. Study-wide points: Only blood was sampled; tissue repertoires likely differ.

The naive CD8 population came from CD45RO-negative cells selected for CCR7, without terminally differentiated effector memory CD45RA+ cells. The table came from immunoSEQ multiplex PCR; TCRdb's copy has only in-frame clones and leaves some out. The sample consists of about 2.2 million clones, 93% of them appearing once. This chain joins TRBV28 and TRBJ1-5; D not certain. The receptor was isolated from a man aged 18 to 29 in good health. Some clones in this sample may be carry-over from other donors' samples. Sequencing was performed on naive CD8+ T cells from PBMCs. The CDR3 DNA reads TGTGCCAGCAGTTTACGGTCCGAGAGCAATCAGCCCCAGCATTTT. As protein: CASSLRSESNQPQHF.